What follows is one T cell receptor beta chain and its context. The assay ran at deep level. Sequencing was performed with immunoSEQ multiplex PCR; in TCRdb, only in-frame clones are kept and a portion is missing. The data contain 2 million to 2.5 million clones, approximately 94% of them singletons. These data belong to a study of shared clonotypes between healthy human individuals. This CDR3 is built from 15 residues. Germline CDR1 and CDR2: SEHNR and FQNEAQ (reference sequence). J lost 5 bases, V lost 2 bases, and 4 bases had no gene match. The origin of this receptor is a young man in good health. Some clones in this sample may be carry-over from other donors' samples. Material for sequencing was naive CD4+ T cells from PBMCs. The sample's subset: CD45RA+ positively selected. The chain employs TRBV7-9 and TRBJ2-1; 9 positions match TRBD2. The DNA for the CDR3 is TGTGCCAGCAGCTTAAGACTAGCGGAGAACAATGAGCAGTTCTTC. It yields the protein CASSLRLAENNEQFF.